This T cell receptor (beta chain) originates from a study of T cell changes during pregnancy in multiple sclerosis. Sequenced by immunoSEQ multiplex PCR; TCRdb stores in-frame clones only, minus some. The sample consists of under 130,000 clones, approximately 90% of them appearing once. The CDR3 is 16 amino acids. Trimming at V came to 3 bases and at J to 1 base, leaving 5 bases not matched to a gene. CDR1 is SEHNR and CDR2 is FQNEAQ in the germline V gene (reference sequence). The genes are TRBV7-9 and TRBJ2-2; 7 bases map to TRBD2. The sequences come from peripheral blood, collected after pregnancy. The sequence was obtained from a female donor with multiple sclerosis, enrolled in a pregnancy study. The CDR3 here is CASSFSERGNTGELFF. CDR3 in DNA: TGTGCCAGCAGCTTTTCGGAGCGGGGGAACACCGGGGAGCTGTTTTTT. Complete variable domain (other parts from reference TRBV7-9 and TRBJ2-2): DTGVSQNPRHKITKRGQNVTFRCDPISEHNRLYWYRQTLGQGPEFLTYFQNEAQLEKSRLLSDRFSAERPKGSFSTLEIQRTEQGDSAMYLCASSFSERGNTGELFFGEGSRLTVL.